Each of the 18 T cell receptor beta chains below was sequenced from the same sample in a study of cytomegalovirus exposure and HLA in healthy donors. Primers included in the PCR were 60 Vbeta and 13 Jbeta primers. Profiled with immunoSEQ multiplex PCR; TCRdb holds only in-frame clones, not every one. The sample holds roughly 120,000 clones, about 68% seen once. Source material: PBMCs. The receptors here all came from a woman between 35 and 50 years old in good health and CMV-seropositive.

The chain couples TRBV7-2 to TRBJ2-6, with unresolved D. Trimming took 2 bases from V and 1 from J, leaving 6 bases between them. The CDR3 extends over 15 amino acids. Germline assignment: CDR1 SGHTA and CDR2 FQGNSA. The CDR3 DNA reads as TGTGCCAGCAGCTTAAGAGCATCTGGGGCCAACGTCCTGACTTTC. Translated: CASSLRASGANVLTF.

This clone was counted a few times. The V and J genes are TRBV7-2 and TRBJ2-1; 16 nucleotides match TRBD2. CDR1 and CDR2 from the germline V gene are SGHTA and FQGNSA. The V segment lost 5 bases and the J segment 5 bases; nucleotides outside the gene matches: 9. The CDR3 has 18 amino acids. The CDR3 sequence: CASSGTSGRAFIDNEQFF. CDR3 bases: TGTGCCAGCAGCGGGACTAGCGGGAGGGCCTTTATTGACAATGAGCAGTTCTTC. The full variable domain, in which reference TRBV7-2 and TRBJ2-1 provide the parts outside the CDR3, is GAGVSQSPSNKVTEKGKDVELRCDPISGHTALYWYRQSLGQGLEFLIYFQGNSAPDKSGLPSDRFSAERTGGSVSTLTIQRTQQEDSAVYLCASSGTSGRAFIDNEQFFGPGTRLTVL.

The chain couples TRBV7-9 to TRBJ1-5; D is unclear. V gave up 2 bases and J gave up 0 bases, with 2 bases separating them. This CDR3 has 13 amino acids. Germline CDR1 is SEHNR and CDR2 is FQNEAQ (reference sequence). Here the CDR3 DNA reads TGTGCCAGCAGCTTACTTAGCAATCAGCCCCAGCATTTT. It encodes CASSLLSNQPQHF.

In its sample, this clone was seen a few times. The chain carries TRBV7-9 and TRBJ1-1; D may be TRBD1 (5 bases). V lost 3 bases and J 5 bases, leaving 7 bases between the germline ends. The CDR3 totals 12 residues. Germline V lookup: CDR1 SEHNR, CDR2 FQNEAQ (reference sequence). CDR3 sequence reads: CASSFGATEAFF. The CDR3, as DNA: TGTGCCAGCAGCTTTGGGGCGACTGAAGCTTTCTTT. The complete variable domain, with remaining parts taken from reference TRBV7-9 and TRBJ1-1, reads DTGVSQNPRHKITKRGQNVTFRCDPISEHNRLYWYRQTLGQGPEFLTYFQNEAQLEKSRLLSDRFSAERPKGSFSTLEIQRTEQGDSAMYLCASSFGATEAFFGQGTRLTVV.

A few counts support this clone. V is TRBV6-5 and J is TRBJ2-3; tentatively, D is TRBD1 (6 bases). The germline V gene has CDR1 MNHEY and CDR2 SVGAGI. Trimming removed 6 bases at V and 5 bases at J, with 18 bases between. The length of the CDR3 is 15 residues. The DNA for the CDR3 is TGTGCCAGCAGACTCGGGACAATTGAGGTAGATACGCAGTATTTT. This gives the protein CASRLGTIEVDTQYF.

V usage is TRBV5-1 and J usage is TRBJ1-6; unclear D gene. Trimming left V 0 bases short and J 0 bases short, with 4 bases between. The CDR3 runs 15 residues. Germline V lookup: CDR1 SGHRS, CDR2 YFSETQ. This CDR3 is CASSLAVSYNSPLHF. CDR3 bases: TGCGCCAGCAGCTTGGCCGTCTCCTATAATTCACCCCTCCACTTT.

The chain joins TRBV7-8 to TRBJ1-1; no definite D call. Between the trimmed V and J ends, which lost 1 base and 8 bases, there was a span of 17 bases. The germline CDR1 and CDR2 sequences are SGHVS and FQNEAQ. This CDR3 is 15 amino acids long. CDR3 bases: TGTGCCAGCAGCTTAGTTTCCCTAACGAACGTCGAAGCTTTCTTT. It codes for CASSLVSLTNVEAFF.

The table lists this clone with a few counts. In DNA form, the CDR3 reads TGCAGCCAGCGCGGGGTGCAAGAGACCCAGTACTTC. Amino acids: CSQRGVQETQYF. The chain is built from TRBV29-1 and TRBJ2-5, with a tentative D call TRBD2 (6 bases). With 8 bases removed from V and 2 bases from J, the gap between germline ends came to 12 bases. Per the germline V gene, CDR1 is SQVTM and CDR2 is ANQGSEA. The CDR3 loop spans 12 amino acids.

This chain links TRBV7-9 with TRBJ2-7, with D perhaps matching TRBD1 (6 bases). The CDR3 contains 17 residues. The V end lost 1 base, the J end lost 4 bases, and 20 bases lay between the germline ends. Germline V lookup: CDR1 SEHNR, CDR2 FQNEAQ (reference sequence). The CDR3, as DNA: TGTGCCAGCAGCTTAGAGGACCCGGGACAAGACCTTTACGAGCAGTACTTC. This translates into CASSLEDPGQDLYEQYF. Together with reference TRBV7-9 and TRBJ2-7, the CDR3 gives the full variable domain: DTGVSQNPRHKITKRGQNVTFRCDPISEHNRLYWYRQTLGQGPEFLTYFQNEAQLEKSRLLSDRFSAERPKGSFSTLEIQRTEQGDSAMYLCASSLEDPGQDLYEQYFGPGTRLTVT.

This clone occurred a few times. This rearrangement joins TRBV6-1 to TRBJ2-2; no reliable D call. The V end lost 3 bases, the J end lost 5 bases, and 4 bases lay between the germline ends. The CDR3 loop spans 12 amino acids. CDR1 MNHNS and CDR2 SASEGT come from the germline V gene. CDR3 loop: CASSDYTGELFF. DNA for the CDR3: TGTGCCAGCAGTGATTATACCGGGGAGCTGTTTTTT.

The V gene is TRBV5-1, the J gene TRBJ1-1, with no clear D. This CDR3 is 13 amino acids long. Germline V gives CDR1 SGHRS, CDR2 YFSETQ. Trimming took 0 bases from V and 2 from J, leaving 5 bases between them. CDR3: CASSLDSNTEAFF. The DNA for the CDR3 is TGCGCCAGCAGCTTGGACAGTAACACTGAAGCTTTCTTT.

The chain links TRBV21-1 to TRBJ2-7; TRBD1, the D gene given by the table, was not confirmed from the DNA. TRBV21-1 is annotated as a pseudogene. The CDR3 loop spans 14 amino acids. This CDR3 is CASSKDRVSYEQYF. CDR3 DNA sequence: TGTGCCAGCAGCAAAGACAGGGTCTCCTACGAGCAGTACTTC.

In nucleotides, the CDR3 is TGTGCCAGCAGCCTAATACCGATAGCGGAGAGCTCCTACAATGAGCAGTTCTTC. The encoded protein is CASSLIPIAESSYNEQFF. The chain uses TRBV7-9 and TRBJ2-1; D possibly corresponds to TRBD2 (6 bases). CDR1 is SEHNR, CDR2 FQNEAQ, per germline (reference sequence). The CDR3 sequence is 18 residues long. The V and J ends lost 5 bases and 0 bases respectively, with 20 bases between them.

This chain connects TRBV28 to TRBJ1-1, with no clear D. CDR3 size: 13 residues. CDR1 is MDHEN, CDR2 SYDVKM, per germline. With 3 bases removed from V and 3 bases from J, the gap between germline ends came to 8 bases. CDR3 amino acids: CASSFREDTEAFF. CDR3 sequence (DNA): TGTGCCAGCAGTTTTAGGGAGGACACTGAAGCTTTCTTT.

The chain uses TRBV28 and TRBJ1-1, with 9 bases matching TRBD1. Germline-derived CDR1 and CDR2 are MDHEN and SYDVKM. This CDR3 has 16 residues. V shed 4 bases, J shed 4 bases, and the junction held 10 bases outside the gene matches. DNA of the CDR3: TGTGCCAGCAGTTCCACCGAACAGGGGGCGAGCACTGAAGCTTTCTTT. This translates into CASSSTEQGASTEAFF. Complete variable domain (other parts from reference TRBV28 and TRBJ1-1): DVKVTQSSRYLVKRTGEKVFLECVQDMDHENMFWYRQDPGLGLRLIYFSYDVKMKEKGDIPEGYSVSREKKERFSLILESASTNQTSMYLCASSSTEQGASTEAFFGQGTRLTVV.

This clone has a handful of counts. V usage is TRBV5-1 and J usage is TRBJ2-2; 7 nucleotides line up with TRBD1. Germline V lookup: CDR1 SGHRS, CDR2 YFSETQ. V shed 0 bases and J 5 bases; nucleotides not matched to a gene: 13. The CDR3 runs 18 residues. CDR3 coding DNA: TGCGCCAGCAGCTTGGTGTTAGGGGGCGAGTTAAGGACCGGGGAGCTGTTTTTT. It yields the protein CASSLVLGGELRTGELFF.

V usage is TRBV7-2 and J usage is TRBJ2-3; D not resolved. The germline gives CDR1 SGHTA, CDR2 FQGNSA. The germline V and J ends were trimmed by 2 bases and 4 bases, with 4 bases remaining between them. The CDR3 length is 12 residues. CDR3 residues: CASSLSSDTQYF. The DNA for the CDR3 is TGTGCCAGCAGCTTATCTTCAGATACGCAGTATTTT.

The V gene is TRBV27, the J gene TRBJ1-1; tentative D call: TRBD1 (5 bases). Germline loops: CDR1 MNHEY, CDR2 SMNVEV (reference sequence). This CDR3 spans 16 amino acids. Trimming stripped 4 bases from V and 5 bases from J, with 20 bases between. CDR3 loop: CASSSSVGQGGTEAFF. For the CDR3, the DNA is TGTGCCAGCAGTTCCTCCGTCGGCCAGGGCGGTACTGAAGCTTTCTTT.